The subject of this entry is one TCR beta chain. This clone's antigen is unknown. No clone much larger than this one lies a single base away; base qualities are absent. Reads for this sample came from an Illumina HiSeq 1500. TCRdb reworked the public reads: Q25 trimming with fastp, MiXCR clone assembly, productive beta chains retained. Here each entry gathers all rows of one CDR3 protein and keeps the most common genes and DNA. This sample holds some 220,000 distinct CDR3 sequences; around an eighth were observed only once. Jointly, the top ten make up approximately 1.6% of the sample. The source of the sample is a study of T cell repertoires in cytomegalovirus infection (dated by TCRdb to the late 2010s). Study-level background: Donor HLA type was relevant to the analysis, as public TCR beta signatures indicated carriage of CMV infection together with the matching HLA type. General study outcomes and caveats: Carriers of CMV infection plus the relevant HLA type were discriminated by the cumulative frequency of public TCR beta family members in the study cohort and in an independent approximately 400-donor cohort. The ex vivo response was dominated by HLA-C-restricted CMV-specific TCR beta clonotypes, which also provided the single most frequent clonotype in two of eight donors.

The CDR3 measures 12 amino acids from cysteine to phenylalanine. CDR3 DNA is the only sequence kept; it has 36 bases, read in frame from the first base. V is reduced by 6 bases and J by 1 base, leaving a spacing of 6 bases between them. Taken from the germline V gene, the CDR1 and CDR2 loops are MNHEY and SVGEGT. The sequence was obtained from a human donor in good health (CMV status not recorded). Some clones in this sample may be carry-over from other donors' samples. Recombination linked TRBV6-2 or TRBV6-3 to TRBJ1-1; no D gene call is confident. The sample comprised PBMCs. The encoded CDR3 is CASRGQNTEAFF. The sequence in DNA is TGTGCCAGCAGAGGCCAGAACACTGAAGCTTTCTTT.